The 20 T cell receptor beta chains listed next were all sequenced from one sample in a study of cytomegalovirus exposure and HLA in healthy donors. Primers: 60 Vbeta forward and 13 Jbeta reverse. Clones were read by immunoSEQ multiplex PCR, and TCRdb kept only the in-frame ones, dropping some. The data show about 230,000 clones, 70% to 85% seen once. Sequences were obtained from PBMCs. The receptors shown here come from a woman aged 40 to 55 in good health and CMV-seronegative.

This rearrangement joins TRBV2 to TRBJ1-1, with 7 positions matching TRBD1. J was trimmed by 1 base and V by 9 bases; bases with no gene match: 2. Germline CDR1 and CDR2: SNHLY and FYNNEI. The CDR3 sequence is 12 residues long. The DNA for the CDR3 is TGTGCCAGGAACAGGGGGAACACTGAAGCTTTCTTT. Its translation is CARNRGNTEAFF.

V gene TRBV5-1 combines with J gene TRBJ2-5, with 13 bases fitting TRBD2. With 1 base clipped from V and 2 bases from J, the junction kept 5 bases outside the gene matches. CDR3 length equals 17 residues. CDR1 SGHRS and CDR2 YFSETQ come from the germline V gene. CDR3 sequence reads: CASSLFGTSGAQETQYF. The CDR3 DNA reads as TGCGCCAGCAGCTTGTTCGGGACTAGCGGGGCTCAAGAGACCCAGTACTTC.

The genes are TRBV2 and TRBJ1-1, with a possible D match to TRBD1 (5 bases). The germline V and J ends were trimmed by 4 bases and 2 bases, with 11 bases remaining between them. The germline CDR1 and CDR2 sequences are SNHLY and FYNNEI. The CDR3 has 14 residues. CDR3 region: CASSVRGINTEAFF. The CDR3 coding sequence is TGTGCCAGCAGTGTTCGGGGGATCAACACTGAAGCTTTCTTT.

Concerning this clone: Other DNA sequences from this sample encode an identical CDR3 as well. The chain employs TRBV27 and TRBJ2-6, with TRBD2 as a possible D gene (6 bases). V was clipped by 5 bases and J by 4 bases, with 6 bases between them. Per the germline V gene, CDR1 is MNHEY and CDR2 is SMNVEV (reference sequence). This CDR3 has 13 amino acids. CDR3 sequence: CASSRGGANVLTF. The CDR3, as DNA: TGTGCCAGCAGTCGGGGGGGGGCCAACGTCCTGACTTTC.

V usage is TRBV10-2 and J usage is TRBJ2-5; a possible D gene is TRBD1 (5 bases). Germline values: CDR1 WSHSY, CDR2 SAAADI. The CDR3 length is 14 residues. V was cut by 7 bases and J by 6 bases, with 18 bases left in between. The DNA for the CDR3 is TGCGCCAGCACCCTAATAAAGGGGTGGCAGACCCAGTACTTC. The encoded protein is CASTLIKGWQTQYF.

The genes are TRBV5-4 and TRBJ1-1; D might be TRBD1 (6 bases). V was cut by 3 bases and J by 4 bases, with 16 bases left in between. CDR1 SGHNT and CDR2 YYREEE come from the germline V gene (reference sequence). The CDR3 has 15 residues. The CDR3 is CASSSLQGFTTEAFF. The DNA for the CDR3 is TGTGCCAGCAGCTCACTACAGGGCTTCACCACTGAAGCTTTCTTT. Full variable domain (remainder filled in from reference TRBV5-4 and TRBJ1-1): ETGVTQSPTHLIKTRGQQVTLRCSSQSGHNTVSWYQQALGQGPQFIFQYYREEENGRGNFPPRFSGLQFPNYSSELNVNALELDDSALYLCASSSLQGFTTEAFFGQGTRLTVV.

This chain joins TRBV10-3 and TRBJ1-1, with TRBD1 as a possible D gene (6 bases). CDR1 and CDR2 (germline): ENHRY, SYGVKD. This CDR3 has 12 residues. V lost 5 bases and J 3 bases, leaving 7 bases between the germline ends. The CDR3 sequence is CAISKGDTEAFF. The DNA for the CDR3 is TGTGCCATCAGTAAGGGGGACACTGAAGCTTTCTTT.

The chain has TRBV9 and TRBJ2-1; no clear D gene. CDR3 length: 15 residues. Germline V gene data show CDR1 as SGDLS and CDR2 as YYNGEE. V was clipped by 4 bases and J by 0 bases, with 11 bases between them. CDR3 nucleotide sequence: TGTGCCAGCAGCTTCGACTGGAGCTCCTACAATGAGCAGTTCTTC. Amino acids: CASSFDWSSYNEQFF.

The rearrangement links TRBV27 to TRBJ2-3, with 7 bases that match TRBD2. Germline trimming cut 3 bases from V and 3 bases from J; bases unmatched to any gene: 3. CDR1 and CDR2 (germline): MNHEY, SMNVEV (reference sequence). The CDR3 has 14 amino acids. For the CDR3, the DNA is TGTGCCAGCAGTTTTTGGCGGGGGACAGATACGCAGTATTTT. Translated, it gives CASSFWRGTDTQYF.

The V gene is TRBV6-5, the J gene TRBJ2-2; D not resolved. Germline V CDR1 and CDR2: MNHEY, SVGAGI. CDR3 length: 13 residues. The V and J ends lost 0 bases and 5 bases respectively, with 4 bases between them. CDR3 sequence reads: CASSYSSTGELFF. The CDR3 region has the DNA TGTGCCAGCAGTTACTCGTCAACCGGGGAGCTGTTTTTT.

The rearrangement uses TRBV2 and TRBJ2-3, with D tentatively TRBD1 (6 bases). Germline loops: CDR1 SNHLY, CDR2 FYNNEI. The CDR3 totals 16 residues. Trimming left V 4 bases short and J 0 bases short, with 14 bases between. Here the CDR3 reads CASSVEGGTSTDTQYF. CDR3 nucleotide sequence: TGTGCCAGCAGTGTTGAAGGGGGTACTAGCACAGATACGCAGTATTTT.

CDR3: CASSLSGVVGNTIYF. DNA of the CDR3: TGTGCCAGCAGTTTATCGGGCGTTGTTGGAAACACCATATATTTT. V and J are TRBV27 and TRBJ1-3; D is unclear. Germline V gene sequence: CDR1 MNHEY, CDR2 SMNVEV (reference sequence). CDR3 length: 15 amino acids. V lost 0 bases to trimming and J lost 3 bases, with 9 bases between them.

The chain joins TRBV19 to TRBJ1-5; D gene ambiguous. The V and J ends lost 8 bases and 1 base respectively, with 18 bases between them. The germline V gene encodes CDR1 LNHDA and CDR2 SQIVND (reference sequence). CDR3 length: 16 residues. CDR3: CASRRSPWLSNQPQHF. In nucleotides, the CDR3 is TGTGCCAGTCGGAGGTCCCCTTGGTTAAGCAATCAGCCCCAGCATTTT.

J is TRBJ1-2 and V is TRBV30; D ambiguous. Germline assignment: CDR1 GTSNPN and CDR2 SVGIG (reference sequence). Trimming shortened V by 0 bases and J by 4 bases, and 12 bases separated the two germline ends. This CDR3 spans 14 amino acids. CDR3 sequence reads: CAWSVQMGSYGYTF. DNA for the CDR3: TGTGCCTGGAGTGTACAGATGGGTAGCTATGGCTACACCTTC.

This clone was counted only a few times. V and J are TRBV6-4 and TRBJ2-3; D gene uncertain. V was pared by 2 bases and J by 4 bases, with 7 bases between. The CDR3 runs 13 residues. Germline V gene sequence: CDR1 MRHNA, CDR2 SNTAGT. The CDR3 sequence: CASSDLPADTQYF. CDR3 DNA: TGTGCCAGCAGTGACCTCCCAGCAGATACGCAGTATTTT.

V usage is TRBV5-1 and J usage is TRBJ2-7; 16 bases align to TRBD2. J gave up 0 bases and V 3 bases, and 3 bases lay outside the gene matches. Germline V gives CDR1 SGHRS, CDR2 YFSETQ. The CDR3 spans 17 residues. CDR3 in amino acids: CASSWGLAGGSSYEQYF. The CDR3 nucleotides are TGCGCCAGCAGCTGGGGACTAGCGGGGGGGTCCTCCTACGAGCAGTACTTC.

The DNA of the CDR3 is TGTGCCAGCAGCGTAGACGCGGCGGTCACTGAAGCTTTCTTT. The encoded protein is CASSVDAAVTEAFF. The chain carries TRBV9 and TRBJ1-1; D is unclear. This CDR3 comprises 14 residues. With 0 bases removed from V and 4 bases from J, the gap between germline ends came to 10 bases. Germline V gene data show CDR1 as SGDLS and CDR2 as YYNGEE.

As DNA, the CDR3 is TGTGCCAGCAGGCGGATGGTCCAAGAGACCCAGTACTTC. Its translation is CASRRMVQETQYF. This sequence joins TRBV6-5 and TRBJ2-5; D ambiguous. This CDR3 comprises 13 residues. Germline assignment: CDR1 MNHEY and CDR2 SVGAGI. The V gene lost 6 bases and the J gene lost 1 base, with 9 bases spanning the gap.

The chain employs TRBV7-8 and TRBJ1-1, with TRBD1 matching over 7 bases. This CDR3 is built from 15 residues. CDR1 is SGHVS and CDR2 is FQNEAQ in the germline V gene. V was clipped by 5 bases and J by 0 bases; unmatched bases: 6. The CDR3 region has the DNA TGTGCCAGCAGCCCCAGACAGGGTTTGAACACTGAAGCTTTCTTT. Amino acids: CASSPRQGLNTEAFF.

Only one count was recorded for this clone. The rearrangement links TRBV5-1 to TRBJ2-3, with 7 positions matching TRBD2. The CDR3 has 14 residues. The V gene end was trimmed by 3 bases and the J gene end by 2 bases; junction bases not matched to a gene: 3. Germline values: CDR1 SGHRS, CDR2 YFSETQ. CDR3 nucleotides: TGCGCCAGCAGCTGGAGCGGGGTCACAGATACGCAGTATTTT. This translates into CASSWSGVTDTQYF.